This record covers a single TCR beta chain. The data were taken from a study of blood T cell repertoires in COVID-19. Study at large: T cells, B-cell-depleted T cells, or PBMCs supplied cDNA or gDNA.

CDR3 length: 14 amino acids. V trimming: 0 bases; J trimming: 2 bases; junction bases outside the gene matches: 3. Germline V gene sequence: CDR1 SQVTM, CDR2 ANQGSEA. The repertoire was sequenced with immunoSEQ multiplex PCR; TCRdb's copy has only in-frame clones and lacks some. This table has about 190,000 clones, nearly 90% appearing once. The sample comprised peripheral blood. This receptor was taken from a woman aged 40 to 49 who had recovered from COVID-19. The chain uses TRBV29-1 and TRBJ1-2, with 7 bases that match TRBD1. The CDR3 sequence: CSVEEDRMNYGYTF. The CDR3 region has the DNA TGCAGCGTTGAAGAGGACAGGATGAACTATGGCTACACCTTC.